The 26 T cell receptor beta chains below were found in one sample sequenced in a study of naive and memory T cell subsets. An equimolar mix of two oligonucleotides served as the beta constant-region primer for TRBC1 and TRBC2. TCRdb passed the UMI-ligation and nested PCR reads through MiXCR, listing each CDR3 protein once. The profile shows 77,000 or so distinct CDR3 sequences, roughly 14% of them singletons. The sequencing input was central memory CD4+ T cells from blood. The receptors stem from a human donor in good health.

As regards this clonotype: At one end the junction does not follow the germline gene, possibly because of a read error. The rearrangement links TRBV20-1 to TRBJ1-1; D is uncertain. CDR3 length: 14 amino acids. Germline V gives CDR1 DFQATT, CDR2 SNEGSKA (reference sequence). DNA of the CDR3: TGCAGTGCTAGAGATCGAAACGGGAACACTGAAGATTTCTTT. This sequence encodes CSARDRNGNTEDFF.

This clonotype was counted ten times or more. The chain employs TRBV11-1 and TRBJ1-1, with TRBD1 as a possible D gene (6 bases). The CDR3 extends over 13 amino acids. Trimming pared 5 bases from V and 5 bases from J, leaving 12 bases between. Germline V gives CDR1 SGHAT, CDR2 FQDESV (reference sequence). The CDR3 loop reads CASSHTTGTEAFF. CDR3 coding DNA: TGTGCCAGCAGCCATACTACAGGGACTGAAGCTTTCTTT.

In this sample, this clonotype turned up a few times. V is TRBV5-6 and J is TRBJ2-6; 7 positions match TRBD1. CDR1 is SGHDT, CDR2 YYEEEE, per germline. V lost 3 bases to trimming and J lost 0 bases; unmatched junction nucleotides: 9. The CDR3 is 18 residues long. Here the CDR3 DNA reads TGTGCCAGCAGCTCAACGGGACAGTATAGCTCTGGGGCCAACGTCCTGACTTTC. This encodes CASSSTGQYSSGANVLTF.

This clonotype occurred many times. The chain combines TRBV20-1 with TRBJ1-4, with D perhaps matching TRBD1 (5 bases). V was pared by 6 bases and J by 0 bases, with 17 bases between. The length of the CDR3 is 16 residues. Germline V gene data show CDR1 as DFQATT and CDR2 as SNEGSKA (reference sequence). This chain's CDR3 is CSAPVPGPSTNEKLFF. The CDR3, as DNA: TGCAGTGCCCCCGTCCCGGGACCTTCAACTAATGAAAAACTGTTTTTT.

This clonotype has a handful of counts. This chain connects TRBV27 to TRBJ2-1; TRBD1 aligns across 12 bases. The V segment lost 4 bases and the J segment 7 bases; nucleotides outside the gene matches: 8. CDR1 MNHEY and CDR2 SMNVEV come from the germline V gene (reference sequence). The CDR3 extends over 16 amino acids. The CDR3 DNA reads TGTGCCAGCAGTTCCCCCGGGACAGGGGGCGGAAATGAGCAGTTCTTC. It yields the protein CASSSPGTGGGNEQFF.

The chain links TRBV6-1 to TRBJ1-4; TRBD1 matches at 11 bases. V lost 2 bases and J lost 5; bases outside the gene matches: 1. Germline CDR1 and CDR2: MNHNS and SASEGT. The CDR3 extends over 15 amino acids. The CDR3 nucleotides read TGTGCCAGCAGTGAACGGGACAGGGGGAATGAAAAACTGTTTTTT. It yields the protein CASSERDRGNEKLFF.

The chain uses TRBV7-2 and TRBJ2-7; the D gene is possibly TRBD2 (6 bases). From germline, CDR1 is SGHTA and CDR2 FQGNSA. V shed 3 bases and J shed 2 bases, with 11 bases lying between them. The CDR3 is 14 amino acids. CDR3 loop: CASSLGGGPYEQYF. In DNA, the CDR3 is TGTGCCAGCAGCTTGGGGGGTGGTCCCTACGAGCAGTACTTC.

This clonotype was observed many times. The V gene is TRBV3-1, the J gene TRBJ1-2; D remains unclear. Trimming cost V 0 bases and J 8 bases, with 10 bases left between them. Germline-derived CDR1 and CDR2 are LGHDT and YNNKEL (reference sequence). This CDR3 has 13 amino acids. This CDR3 is CASSQENRRGYTF. The CDR3 coding sequence is TGTGCCAGCAGCCAAGAAAATCGGAGAGGCTACACCTTC.

The CDR3 reads CASSKLAGEQFF. The CDR3 DNA is TGCGCCAGCAGCAAATTAGCGGGAGAGCAGTTCTTC. The chain carries TRBV5-1 and TRBJ2-1; 8 bases align to TRBD2. Germline V lookup: CDR1 SGHRS, CDR2 YFSETQ. This CDR3 spans 12 amino acids. V trimming: 4 bases; J trimming: 10 bases; junction bases outside the gene matches: 4. The entire variable domain, with the rest obtained from reference TRBV5-1 and TRBJ2-1, is as follows: KAGVTQTPRYLIKTRGQQVTLSCSPISGHRSVSWYQQTPGQGLQFLFEYFSETQRNKGNFPGRFSGRQFSNSRSEMNVSTLELGDSALYLCASSKLAGEQFFGPGTRLTVL.

The chain links TRBV5-1 to TRBJ2-1; 9 nucleotides match TRBD2. The CDR3 loop spans 16 amino acids. Losses at the gene ends were 0 bases for V and 8 bases for J; bases not matched to a gene: 9. The germline V gene has CDR1 SGHRS and CDR2 YFSETQ. CDR3 region: CASSLVGSGSVDEQFF. The CDR3 nucleotides are TGCGCCAGCAGCTTGGTTGGTAGCGGGAGTGTAGATGAGCAGTTCTTC.

This clonotype was observed a few times. This rearrangement joins TRBV7-2 to TRBJ2-3; 12 bases are a match to TRBD2. The V segment lost 5 bases and the J segment 4 bases; nucleotides outside the gene matches: 13. This CDR3 has 18 residues. CDR1 and CDR2 (germline): SGHTA, FQGNSA. CDR3: CASSKSSGRARVADTQYF. CDR3 sequence (DNA): TGTGCCAGCAGCAAATCTAGCGGGAGGGCCCGTGTCGCAGATACGCAGTATTTT.

This clonotype showed up many times. The J gene is TRBJ1-2, the V gene TRBV7-2; 7 positions match TRBD1. The CDR3 totals 17 residues. From germline, CDR1 is SGHTA and CDR2 FQGNSA. The J segment lost 4 bases and the V segment lost 7 bases, leaving 18 bases of the junction unmatched. CDR3 sequence reads: CASTPGGGAGGAYGYTF. The DNA for the CDR3 is TGTGCCAGCACCCCTGGGGGCGGGGCAGGGGGAGCCTATGGCTACACCTTC. The whole variable domain, filled in from reference TRBV7-2 and TRBJ1-2, reads GAGVSQSPSNKVTEKGKDVELRCDPISGHTALYWYRQSLGQGLEFLIYFQGNSAPDKSGLPSDRFSAERTGGSVSTLTIQRTQQEDSAVYLCASTPGGGAGGAYGYTFGSGTRLTVV.

In this sample, this clonotype turned up many times. V is TRBV27 and J is TRBJ2-5; the match to TRBD2 covers 10 bases. This CDR3 region has 16 residues. CDR1 and CDR2 from the germline V gene are MNHEY and SMNVEV (reference sequence). Unmatched junction bases numbered 12, after V lost 5 bases and J lost 6 bases. CDR3 sequence reads: CASSPLSSGSWKTQYF. CDR3 coding DNA: TGTGCCAGCAGTCCGCTATCTAGCGGGAGCTGGAAGACCCAGTACTTC.

This clonotype appeared a few times. The V gene is TRBV11-3, the J gene TRBJ2-2; D may correspond to TRBD1 or TRBD2 (6 bases each). Trimming took 4 bases from V and 5 from J, leaving 11 bases between them. This CDR3 contains 14 residues. From germline, CDR1 is SGHNT and CDR2 YENEEA. The CDR3 is CASSSRRGTGELFF. DNA for the CDR3: TGTGCCAGCAGCTCTCGGAGGGGGACCGGGGAGCTGTTTTTT.

This clonotype was seen a few times. The chain carries TRBV11-2 and TRBJ2-2; D not certain. Trimming pared 5 bases from V and 0 bases from J, leaving 13 bases between. The CDR3 sequence is 16 residues long. Germline CDR1 and CDR2: SGHAT and FQNNGV. The CDR3 is CASSGPTVANTGELFF. The CDR3, as DNA: TGTGCCAGCAGCGGGCCAACAGTAGCGAACACCGGGGAGCTGTTTTTT.

The chain couples TRBV29-1 to TRBJ2-3, with 13 bases aligning to TRBD2. This CDR3 region has 13 residues. CDR1 SQVTM and CDR2 ANQGSEA come from the germline V gene. J was trimmed by 11 bases and V by 4 bases; bases with no gene match: 6. CDR3 sequence: CSVGTSGSYKQYF. DNA of the CDR3: TGCAGCGTTGGGACTAGCGGGAGTTATAAGCAGTATTTT.

This clonotype has just a few counts. The CDR3 coding sequence is TGTGCCAGCAGCTACGCGGACAGGAACACTGAAGCTTTCTTT. Translation: CASSYADRNTEAFF. V and J are TRBV6-5 and TRBJ1-1, with D perhaps matching TRBD1 (6 bases). This CDR3 is built from 14 residues. CDR1 and CDR2 from the germline V gene are MNHEY and SVGAGI. V was shortened by 6 bases and J by 1 base, with 12 bases between the two germline ends.

This clonotype has a count of ten or more. Written as DNA, the CDR3 is TGCAGCGTTGCCATCAGAAGGGACAACTACGAGCAGTACTTC. Translation gives CSVAIRRDNYEQYF. The chain joins TRBV29-1 to TRBJ2-7, with D possibly matching TRBD1 (6 bases). Between the trimmed V and J ends, which lost 4 bases and 3 bases, there was a span of 16 bases. Looked up from germline, CDR1 is SQVTM and CDR2 is ANQGSEA. CDR3 length: 14 residues.

This clonotype was counted ten times or more. The V and J genes are TRBV10-3 and TRBJ2-3, with 9 bases aligning to TRBD2. Germline lookup yields CDR1 ENHRY and CDR2 SYGVKD. The CDR3 extends over 18 amino acids. The J segment lost 2 bases and the V segment lost 4 bases, leaving 13 bases of the junction unmatched. This CDR3 reads CAISGREGLLSPTDTQYF. CDR3 nucleotide sequence: TGTGCCATCAGTGGGCGGGAGGGCCTCCTTTCCCCCACAGATACGCAGTATTTT.

In this sample, this clonotype turned up many times. The chain recombines TRBV11-1 with TRBJ2-7, with a tentative D call TRBD1 (6 bases). The CDR3 is 12 residues long. Trimming took 5 bases from V and 9 from J, leaving 14 bases between them. CDR1 is SGHAT, CDR2 FQDESV, per germline (reference sequence). CDR3 amino acids: CASSAQGRRQYF. The DNA of the CDR3 is TGTGCCAGCAGCGCACAGGGTAGGCGGCAGTACTTC.

This clonotype has just a few counts. V and J are TRBV20-1 and TRBJ2-1; D gene uncertain. Germline CDR1 reads DFQATT; CDR2 reads SNEGSKA (reference sequence). V lost 6 bases and J lost 8, with 14 bases in between. The CDR3 is made up of 12 amino acids. CDR3 sequence: CSAKVLEHEQFF. CDR3 sequence (DNA): TGCAGTGCCAAAGTGTTGGAGCATGAGCAGTTCTTC.

This clonotype was found many times. The rearrangement uses TRBV6-5 and TRBJ2-4; tentatively, D is TRBD1 or TRBD2 (6 bases each). Germline loops: CDR1 MNHEY, CDR2 SVGAGI. The CDR3 has 15 residues. Trimming stripped 5 bases from V and 6 bases from J, with 17 bases between. CDR3 amino acids: CASSRAWGALNIQYF. In DNA form, the CDR3 reads TGTGCCAGCAGTAGAGCATGGGGGGCCCTAAACATTCAGTACTTC.

The rearrangement links TRBV5-5 to TRBJ1-1, with D unresolved. The ends were cut back, 0 bases at V and 3 bases at J, with 9 bases in the middle. Germline V gene sequence: CDR1 SGHKS, CDR2 YYEKEE (reference sequence). The CDR3 spans 14 residues. Written as DNA, the CDR3 is TGTGCCAGCAGCTTGGGGCAGAAACACACTGAAGCTTTCTTT. Translated: CASSLGQKHTEAFF.

There are a few counts of this clonotype. The genes are TRBV12-3 or TRBV12-4 and TRBJ2-7; either TRBD1 or TRBD2 may supply D (5 bases each). V gave up 5 bases and J gave up 0 bases, with 8 bases separating them. The CDR3 is 13 amino acids. CDR3 nucleotides: TGTGCCAGCAGTACCGGGGCCTCCTACGAGCAGTACTTC. Amino acids: CASSTGASYEQYF.

This clonotype was seen only a few times. The chain links TRBV15 to TRBJ2-4; TRBD2 is a possible D gene (5 bases). CDR1 and CDR2 (germline): LNHNV, YYDKDF (reference sequence). There are 17 residues in the CDR3. Deletions cut 0 bases from V and 3 bases from J, with 15 bases between. CDR3 sequence reads: CATSRDQSSGIKNIQYF. DNA for the CDR3: TGTGCCACCAGCAGAGATCAGAGCTCGGGAATCAAAAACATTCAGTACTTC.

Here the CDR3 DNA reads TGTGCCAGCAGCAAGGACTGGCAAGAGACCCAGTACTTC. Its translation is CASSKDWQETQYF. V gene TRBV9 combines with J gene TRBJ2-5; D is possibly TRBD2 (5 bases). The CDR3 consists of 13 residues. The germline V gene has CDR1 SGDLS and CDR2 YYNGEE. V lost 4 bases, J lost 2 bases, and 9 bases lay in between. Full variable domain (outside the CDR3, taken from reference TRBV9 and TRBJ2-5): DSGVTQTPKHLITATGQRVTLRCSPRSGDLSVYWYQQSLDQGLQFLIQYYNGEERAKGNILERFSAQQFPDLHSELNLSSLELGDSALYFCASSKDWQETQYFGPGTRLLVL.